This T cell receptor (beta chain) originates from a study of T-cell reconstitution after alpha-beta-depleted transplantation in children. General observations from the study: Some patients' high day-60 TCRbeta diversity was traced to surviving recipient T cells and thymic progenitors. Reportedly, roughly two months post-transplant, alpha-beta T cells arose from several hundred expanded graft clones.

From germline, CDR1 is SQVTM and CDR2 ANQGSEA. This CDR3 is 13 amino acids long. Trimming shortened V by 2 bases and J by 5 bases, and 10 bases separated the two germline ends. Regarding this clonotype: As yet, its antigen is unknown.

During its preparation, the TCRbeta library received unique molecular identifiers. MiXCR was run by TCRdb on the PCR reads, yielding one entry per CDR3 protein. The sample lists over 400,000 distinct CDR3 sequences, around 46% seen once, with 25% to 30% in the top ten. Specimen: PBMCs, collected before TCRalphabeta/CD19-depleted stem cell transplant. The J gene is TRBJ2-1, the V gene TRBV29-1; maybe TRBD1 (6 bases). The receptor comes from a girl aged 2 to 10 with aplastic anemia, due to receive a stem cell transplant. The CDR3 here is CSVETGRHNEQFF. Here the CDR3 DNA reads TGCAGCGTTGAAACAGGGCGACACAATGAGCAGTTCTTC.